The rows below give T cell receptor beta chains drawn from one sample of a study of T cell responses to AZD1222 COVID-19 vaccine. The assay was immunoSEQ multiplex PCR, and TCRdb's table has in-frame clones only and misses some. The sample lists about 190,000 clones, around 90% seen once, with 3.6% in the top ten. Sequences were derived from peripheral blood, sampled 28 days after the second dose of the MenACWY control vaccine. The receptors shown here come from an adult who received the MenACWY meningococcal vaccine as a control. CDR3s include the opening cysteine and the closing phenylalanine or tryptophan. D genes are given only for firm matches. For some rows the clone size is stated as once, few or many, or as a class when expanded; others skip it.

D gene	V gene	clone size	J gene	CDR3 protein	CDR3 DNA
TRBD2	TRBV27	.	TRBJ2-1	CASKLGTSSYNEQFF	TGTGCCAGCAAACTAGGGACTAGCTCCTACAATGAGCAGTTCTTC
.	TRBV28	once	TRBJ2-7	CASSLFTEGRLEQYF	TGTGCCAGCAGTTTATTCACAGAAGGACGGCTCGAGCAGTACTTC
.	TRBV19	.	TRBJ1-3	CASRQGPSGNTIYF	TGTGCCAGTCGGCAGGGGCCCTCTGGAAACACCATATATTTT
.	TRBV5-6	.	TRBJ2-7	CASSFLDTYEQYF	TGTGCCAGCAGCTTTCTGGACACCTACGAGCAGTACTTC
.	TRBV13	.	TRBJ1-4	CASSQEGTANEKLFF	TGTGCCAGCAGCCAAGAGGGGACGGCTAATGAAAAACTGTTTTTT
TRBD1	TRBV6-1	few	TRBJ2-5	CASSEWVRGQGRETQYF	TGTGCCAGCAGTGAATGGGTTAGGGGACAGGGAAGAGAGACCCAGTACTTC
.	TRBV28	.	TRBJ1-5	CASGGRRNQPQHF	TGTGCCAGTGGGGGGAGACGCAATCAGCCCCAGCATTTT
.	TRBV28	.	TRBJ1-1	CASQPQGYSEAFF	TGTGCCAGCCAACCTCAGGGTTATAGTGAAGCTTTCTTT
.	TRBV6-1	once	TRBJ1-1	CASSERVGRAEAFF	TGTGCCAGCAGTGAGCGGGTGGGGAGGGCTGAAGCTTTCTTT
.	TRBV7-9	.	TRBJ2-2	CASSLVGDGELFF	TGTGCCAGCAGCTTAGTAGGGGACGGGGAGCTGTTTTTT
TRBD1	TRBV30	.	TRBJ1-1	CAWIRDRGETEAFF	TGTGCCTGGATTCGGGACAGGGGTGAGACTGAAGCTTTCTTT
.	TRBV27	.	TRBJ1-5	CASSFPRQPQHF	TGTGCCAGCAGTTTCCCCAGACAGCCCCAGCATTTT
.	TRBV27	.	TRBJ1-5	CASSLPNQPQHF	TGTGCCAGCAGTCTTCCAAATCAGCCCCAGCATTTT
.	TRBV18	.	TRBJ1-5	CASSPLTTGRDGQPQHF	TGTGCCAGCTCACCACTTACCACTGGGAGGGATGGTCAGCCCCAGCATTTT
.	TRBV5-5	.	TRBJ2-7	CASRRSVGPYEQYF	TGTGCCAGCAGACGTTCTGTAGGACCTTACGAGCAGTACTTC
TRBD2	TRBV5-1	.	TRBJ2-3	CASSSDPSGSGTDTQYF	TGCGCCAGCAGCTCCGACCCCAGCGGGAGTGGGACAGATACGCAGTATTTT
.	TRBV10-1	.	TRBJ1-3	CAAWVEGDRNTIYF	TGCGCCGCGTGGGTTGAGGGGGATAGGAACACCATATATTTT
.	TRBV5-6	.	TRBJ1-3	CASSRLGAGNTIYF	TGTGCCAGCAGCCGGTTGGGTGCTGGAAACACCATATATTTT
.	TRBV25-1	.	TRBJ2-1	CASSEGVINREQFF	TGTGCCAGCAGTGAAGGGGTCATCAACCGTGAGCAGTTCTTC
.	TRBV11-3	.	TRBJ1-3	CASSLGDTIYF	TGTGCCAGCAGCTTAGGGGACACCATATATTTT
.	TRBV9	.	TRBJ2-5	CASSVSVTGETQYF	TGTGCCAGCAGCGTATCCGTTACGGGCGAGACCCAGTACTTC
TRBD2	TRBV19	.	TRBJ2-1	CASSHLAGGPYNEQFF	TGTGCCAGTAGTCATCTAGCGGGAGGGCCCTACAATGAGCAGTTCTTC
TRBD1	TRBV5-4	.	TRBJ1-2	CASAPGQGARGDGYTF	TGTGCCAGCGCTCCGGGACAGGGGGCGCGGGGAGACGGCTACACCTTC
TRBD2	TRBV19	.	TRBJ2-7	CASGGLAGHEQYF	TGTGCCAGTGGAGGACTAGCGGGACACGAGCAGTACTTC
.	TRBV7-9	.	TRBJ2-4	CASSLDTNIQYF	TGTGCCAGCAGCTTAGATACTAACATTCAGTACTTC
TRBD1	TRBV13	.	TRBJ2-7	CASSQGTGDYEQYF	TGTGCCAGCAGCCAAGGGACAGGAGACTACGAGCAGTACTTC
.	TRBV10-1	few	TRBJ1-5	CARNREVGNQPQHF	TGCGCCAGGAACAGGGAGGTTGGCAATCAGCCCCAGCATTTT
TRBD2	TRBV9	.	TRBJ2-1	CASSPRLAGDGGEQFF	TGTGCCAGCAGCCCCCGACTAGCGGGAGATGGGGGTGAGCAGTTCTTC
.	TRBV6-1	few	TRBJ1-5	CASSEAGGNYQPQHF	TGTGCCAGCAGTGAAGCAGGTGGGAATTATCAGCCCCAGCATTTT
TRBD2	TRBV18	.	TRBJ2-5	CASSPSGREQETQYF	TGTGCCAGCTCACCTAGCGGGAGGGAACAAGAGACCCAGTACTTC
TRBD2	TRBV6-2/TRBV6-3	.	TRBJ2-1	CASSYSGGGPRNEQFF	TGTGCCAGCAGTTACTCGGGGGGAGGGCCCCGGAATGAGCAGTTCTTC
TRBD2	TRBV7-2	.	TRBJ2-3	CASSLLSGRAGDTQYF	TGTGCCAGCAGCTTATTGAGCGGGAGGGCCGGAGATACGCAGTATTTT